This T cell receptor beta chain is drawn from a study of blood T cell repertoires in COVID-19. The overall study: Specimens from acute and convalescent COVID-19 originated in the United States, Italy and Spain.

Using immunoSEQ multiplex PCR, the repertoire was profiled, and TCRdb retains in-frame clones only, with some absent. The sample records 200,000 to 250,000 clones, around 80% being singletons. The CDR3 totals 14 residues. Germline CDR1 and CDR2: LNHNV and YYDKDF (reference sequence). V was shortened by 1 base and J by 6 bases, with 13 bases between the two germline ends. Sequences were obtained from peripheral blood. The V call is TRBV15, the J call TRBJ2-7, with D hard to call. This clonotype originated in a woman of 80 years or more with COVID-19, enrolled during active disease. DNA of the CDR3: TGTGCCACCAGCAGAGGAGGAGCAGTTGCCGAGCAGTACTTC. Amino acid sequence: CATSRGGAVAEQYF.